Shown below are 27 T cell receptor beta chains from a single sample sequenced in a study of cytotoxic CD8 clonotypes in ibrutinib-treated CLL. Only in-frame clones appear in the TCRdb table, and some are missing; sequencing was by immunoSEQ multiplex PCR. The sample includes 75,000 to 80,000 clones, roughly 83% of them seen just once. Sequencing used PBMCs, obtained after 24 months of ibrutinib treatment. The source of these receptors is a human donor with chronic lymphocytic leukemia.

This rearrangement joins TRBV6-1 to TRBJ2-1; TRBD1 agrees at 8 bases. V shed 6 bases and J 7 bases; nucleotides not matched to a gene: 11. CDR3 length: 15 residues. The germline CDR1 and CDR2 sequences are MNHNS and SASEGT. This CDR3 is CASRGTGKSQNEQFF. Written as DNA, the CDR3 is TGTGCCAGCAGAGGGACAGGCAAGAGTCAGAATGAGCAGTTCTTC.

The chain joins TRBV30 to TRBJ2-6; the D is unclear. The CDR3 consists of 13 residues. V was shortened by 6 bases and J by 4 bases, with 10 bases between the two germline ends. CDR1 GTSNPN and CDR2 SVGIG come from the germline V gene (reference sequence). CDR3 in amino acids: CACRVSGANVLTF. CDR3 bases: TGTGCCTGTCGGGTTTCCGGGGCCAACGTCCTGACTTTC.

The J gene is TRBJ1-5, the V gene TRBV6-1; D might be TRBD1 (6 bases). Germline V gene lookup returns CDR1 MNHNS and CDR2 SASEGT. Trimming left V 5 bases short and J 0 bases short, with 11 bases between. This CDR3 comprises 15 residues. CDR3: CASSWATGSNQPQHF. The DNA of the CDR3 is TGTGCCAGCAGTTGGGCGACAGGTAGCAATCAGCCCCAGCATTTT.

A word on this clone: A single base separates this from a much larger clone, so it may be a read error. The chain couples TRBV7-9 to TRBJ1-2, with D tentatively TRBD1 (6 bases). The CDR3 runs to 15 residues. Germline assignment: CDR1 SEHNR and CDR2 FQNEAQ (reference sequence). In nucleotides, the CDR3 is TGTGCCGGCAGCCCTTCCGGGGGCGCTAGATATGGCTACACCTTC. This codes for CAGSPSGGARYGYTF.

The rearrangement uses TRBV6-1 and TRBJ1-2; weak D call: TRBD1 (5 bases). CDR3 length: 14 residues. The V gene's germline CDR1 is MNHNS and CDR2 SASEGT. V was trimmed by 2 bases and J by 3 bases, leaving 10 bases between them. The DNA of the CDR3 is TGTGCCAGCAGTGAAACCGGGGCTGACTATGGCTACACCTTC. Its protein is CASSETGADYGYTF.

CDR3 protein: CASSDPTLLSSYEQYF. CDR3 DNA sequence: TGTGCCAGCAGTGACCCCACACTACTAAGCTCCTACGAGCAGTACTTC. The rearrangement links TRBV6-4 to TRBJ2-7; D gene uncertain. V shed 2 bases and J shed 0 bases, with 14 bases lying between them. Germline CDR1 is MRHNA and CDR2 is SNTAGT. There are 16 residues in the CDR3.

The CDR3 loop reads CASSLVVPGQGGIQYF. For the CDR3, the DNA is TGTGCCAGCAGCTTAGTCGTCCCGGGACAGGGCGGCATTCAGTACTTC. J is TRBJ2-4 and V is TRBV7-6, with TRBD1 identical over 9 bases. Germline trimming cut 1 base from V and 9 bases from J; bases unmatched to any gene: 10. Germline V gives CDR1 SGHVS, CDR2 FNYEAQ. This CDR3 spans 16 amino acids.

V gene TRBV27 combines with J gene TRBJ2-7; a weak D match, TRBD2 (6 bases). The CDR3 covers 13 residues. The V gene's germline CDR1 is MNHEY and CDR2 SMNVEV (reference sequence). V lost 7 bases to trimming and J lost 0 bases, with 10 bases between them. The CDR3 coding sequence is TGTGCCAGCATGACTAGTAGCTCCTACGAGCAGTACTTC. Its protein product is CASMTSSSYEQYF.

J is TRBJ2-3 and V is TRBV9, with TRBD2 matching over 14 bases. The CDR3 totals 19 residues. CDR1 and CDR2 (germline): SGDLS, YYNGEE. With 3 bases clipped from V and 3 bases from J, the junction kept 12 bases outside the gene matches. CDR3 DNA: TGTGCCAGCAGCGCCCGACTAGCGGGAGGGCCCCTGGGGACAGATACGCAGTATTTT. It yields the protein CASSARLAGGPLGTDTQYF.

The chain has TRBV7-9 and TRBJ1-1; D gene ambiguous. V lost 5 bases and J 2 bases, leaving 12 bases between the germline ends. There are 14 residues in the CDR3. CDR1 is SEHNR and CDR2 is FQNEAQ in the germline V gene (reference sequence). The CDR3 DNA follows: TGTGCCAGCAGCGATCGGACGGAAAACACTGAAGCTTTCTTT. Amino acids: CASSDRTENTEAFF.

The chain combines TRBV28 with TRBJ1-2; TRBD1 aligns across 9 bases. The V gene's germline CDR1 is MDHEN and CDR2 SYDVKM. The CDR3 totals 14 residues. Trimming removed 8 bases from V and 6 bases from J; junction bases left unmatched: 10. DNA for the CDR3: TGTGCCAGCTACAGGGGGCGGACGGCCCATGGCTACACCTTC. Its translation is CASYRGRTAHGYTF.

This clone was seen just once. Here the CDR3 DNA reads TGTGCCAGCAGCTTACGTAGGCCGGCGGAGACCCAGTACTTC. It specifies CASSLRRPAETQYF. The chain uses TRBV7-9 and TRBJ2-5; no clear D gene. Between the trimmed V and J ends, which lost 2 bases and 5 bases, there was a span of 12 bases. CDR1 and CDR2 (germline): SEHNR, FQNEAQ (reference sequence). The CDR3 loop spans 14 amino acids.

The chain's CDR3 is CASSTRTGADEKLFF. In DNA, the CDR3 is TGTGCCAGCAGCACCCGAACAGGGGCTGACGAAAAACTGTTTTTT. The chain links TRBV5-6 to TRBJ1-4; 7 nucleotides line up with TRBD1. Trimming at V came to 4 bases and at J to 8 bases, leaving 11 bases not matched to a gene. CDR1 is SGHDT, CDR2 YYEEEE, per germline. This CDR3 spans 15 amino acids.

This clone was detected only once. J is TRBJ2-1 and V is TRBV19; 10 nucleotides match TRBD2. V was pared by 4 bases and J by 7 bases, with 10 bases of the junction left unmatched. From germline, CDR1 is LNHDA and CDR2 SQIVND (reference sequence). This CDR3 comprises 16 residues. The CDR3: CASSTQSGRAKNEQFF. CDR3 nucleotides: TGTGCCAGTAGTACCCAAAGCGGGAGGGCCAAGAATGAGCAGTTCTTC.

The rearrangement joins TRBV5-1 to TRBJ2-1; TRBD2 agrees at 11 bases. With 3 bases clipped from V and 7 bases from J, the junction kept 9 bases outside the gene matches. Germline V gene lookup returns CDR1 SGHRS and CDR2 YFSETQ. The CDR3 is made up of 16 amino acids. The DNA for the CDR3 is TGCGCCAGCAGCTCCCTCCCGGGACTAGCGGAAAATGAGCAGTTCTTC. Translation gives CASSSLPGLAENEQFF. The full variable domain, completed using reference TRBV5-1 and TRBJ2-1, is KAGVTQTPRYLIKTRGQQVTLSCSPISGHRSVSWYQQTPGQGLQFLFEYFSETQRNKGNFPGRFSGRQFSNSRSEMNVSTLELGDSALYLCASSSLPGLAENEQFFGPGTRLTVL.

V is TRBV10-3 and J is TRBJ2-7; 10 bases line up with TRBD1. Trimming removed 3 bases from V and 6 bases from J; junction bases left unmatched: 14. Per germline, CDR1 ENHRY and CDR2 SYGVKD. The length of the CDR3 is 17 residues. CDR3 sequence (DNA): TGTGCCATCAGTGACTTTCTGGGACAGGGGATTCGGAGCGAGCAGTACTTC. Translated, it gives CAISDFLGQGIRSEQYF.

The chain combines TRBV29-1 with TRBJ2-2, with D maybe TRBD2 (6 bases). Trimming stripped 3 bases from V and 4 bases from J, with 12 bases between. The germline CDR1 and CDR2 sequences are SQVTM and ANQGSEA. The CDR3 runs to 14 residues. CDR3 in DNA: TGCAGCGTTGATGGGGGAGCGGGCACCGGGGAGCTGTTTTTT. As protein: CSVDGGAGTGELFF.

In DNA form, the CDR3 reads TGTGCCAGCAGCCCAGCCGGGTCGGCGTACGAGCAGTACTTC. The encoded protein is CASSPAGSAYEQYF. The genes are TRBV13 and TRBJ2-7; D not certain. Germline V gene lookup returns CDR1 PRHDT and CDR2 FYEKMQ (reference sequence). The CDR3 has 14 residues. The germline V and J ends were trimmed by 5 bases and 4 bases, with 15 bases remaining between them.

The CDR3 loop is CASSEGGITDTQYF. The CDR3 region has the DNA TGTGCCAGCAGTGAAGGAGGGATCACAGATACGCAGTATTTT. The V and J genes are TRBV6-1 and TRBJ2-3, with D tentatively TRBD2 (5 bases). The CDR3 consists of 14 residues. Trimming removed 1 base at V and 2 bases at J, with 7 bases between. Looked up from germline, CDR1 is MNHNS and CDR2 is SASEGT.

J is TRBJ2-7 and V is TRBV7-2, with 8 bases lining up with TRBD1. The trim removed 7 bases at V and 7 bases at J, leaving 18 bases unmatched. This CDR3 region has 16 residues. Germline assignment: CDR1 SGHTA and CDR2 FQGNSA. CDR3 DNA sequence: TGTGCCAGCACCAGAGACGTGGGGACAGGCTTTGGGGAGCAGTACTTC. Protein: CASTRDVGTGFGEQYF. The full variable domain, its missing parts supplied by reference TRBV7-2 and TRBJ2-7, is GAGVSQSPSNKVTEKGKDVELRCDPISGHTALYWYRQSLGQGLEFLIYFQGNSAPDKSGLPSDRFSAERTGGSVSTLTIQRTQQEDSAVYLCASTRDVGTGFGEQYFGPGTRLTVT.

The chain joins TRBV30 to TRBJ2-3, with TRBD1 matching 7 bases. This CDR3 is 12 amino acids long. Trimming at V came to 1 base and at J to 8 bases, leaving 3 bases not matched to a gene. Germline V gives CDR1 GTSNPN, CDR2 SVGIG (reference sequence). DNA for the CDR3: TGTGCCTGGAGTGCTACAGGGGCTACGCAGTATTTT. Translating gives CAWSATGATQYF.

The chain uses TRBV7-2 and TRBJ2-2; D unclear. V was clipped by 4 bases and J by 3 bases, with 15 bases between them. The CDR3 runs 16 residues. Germline CDR1 reads SGHTA; CDR2 reads FQGNSA. CDR3 region: CASSYPGRSYTGELFF. Here the CDR3 DNA reads TGTGCCAGCAGCTACCCGGGCCGTTCCTACACCGGGGAGCTGTTTTTT. The full variable domain, in which reference TRBV7-2 and TRBJ2-2 provide the parts outside the CDR3, is GAGVSQSPSNKVTEKGKDVELRCDPISGHTALYWYRQSLGQGLEFLIYFQGNSAPDKSGLPSDRFSAERTGGSVSTLTIQRTQQEDSAVYLCASSYPGRSYTGELFFGEGSRLTVL.

The chain joins TRBV27 to TRBJ2-1; D gene ambiguous. V lost 0 bases to trimming and J lost 7 bases, with 4 bases between them. Germline CDR1 is MNHEY and CDR2 is SMNVEV (reference sequence). The CDR3 contains 12 residues. CDR3 amino acids: CASSLSENEQFF. Written as DNA, the CDR3 is TGTGCCAGCAGTTTATCAGAAAATGAGCAGTTCTTC.

CDR3 loop: CASSPFPGDSGNGDTQYF. CDR3 nucleotides: TGCGCCAGCAGCCCCTTCCCGGGTGATAGCGGGAATGGAGATACGCAGTATTTT. The chain recombines TRBV4-1 with TRBJ2-3, with 8 bases lining up with TRBD2. The length of the CDR3 is 18 residues. Germline lookup yields CDR1 MGHRA and CDR2 YSYEKL. The V segment lost 4 bases and the J segment 5 bases; nucleotides outside the gene matches: 17.

This clone came up a few times. The chain couples TRBV19 to TRBJ2-7; TRBD1 aligns across 8 bases. Germline V gene sequence: CDR1 LNHDA, CDR2 SQIVND (reference sequence). Unmatched junction bases numbered 7, after V lost 5 bases and J lost 1 base. The CDR3 contains 15 residues. CDR3 in amino acids: CASSRSGQGSYEQYF. The CDR3 bases are TGTGCCAGTAGTCGCAGTGGACAGGGATCCTACGAGCAGTACTTC.

V gene TRBV6-5 combines with J gene TRBJ1-5; D remains unclear. This CDR3 region has 14 residues. CDR1 and CDR2 from the germline V gene are MNHEY and SVGAGI. Trimming pared 6 bases from V and 0 bases from J, leaving 9 bases between. CDR3 amino acids: CASSHADSNQPQHF. The DNA for the CDR3 is TGTGCCAGCAGCCACGCTGATAGCAATCAGCCCCAGCATTTT.

The rearrangement links TRBV9 to TRBJ1-4; D is possibly TRBD1 (5 bases). This CDR3 is 14 amino acids long. Trimming shortened V by 4 bases and J by 5 bases, and 12 bases separated the two germline ends. Germline CDR1 and CDR2: SGDLS and YYNGEE. The CDR3 nucleotides are TGTGCCAGCAGCTATGGGGGACTGAATGAAAAACTGTTTTTT. Translated, it gives CASSYGGLNEKLFF.